A selection of T cell receptor beta chains follows, all from one sample in a study of beta chain bispecific antibodies for T cell cancers. No antigen has been identified for these receptors. TCRdb re-derived calls from the 5' RACE reads in MiXCR, one entry per CDR3 protein. The profile shows around 15,000 distinct CDR3 sequences, less than 2.5% of them singletons. Sequenced: healthy donor T cells cultured with leukemia cells. These receptors originate from a human donor in good health. Some clones in this sample may be carry-over from other donors' samples. Each CDR3 is given with its conserved first and last residue.

v_call	j_call	cdr3_aa
TRBV24-1	TRBJ2-5	CATSDSHRGETQYF
TRBV7-8	TRBJ2-3	CASSLASGGVDTQYF
TRBV28	TRBJ2-7	CASSLLGDLSSYEQYF
TRBV7-8	TRBJ2-5	CASSLARGGETQYF
TRBV13	TRBJ2-2	CASSFEESTGELFF
TRBV9	TRBJ2-5	CASSVLRVLRKETQYF
TRBV2	TRBJ1-2	CASSLDRFYYTF
TRBV28	TRBJ2-7	CASRGGEGYEQYF
TRBV5-4	TRBJ2-7	CASSIRDTSYEQYF
TRBV6-2/TRBV6-3	TRBJ2-5	CASYPRLAGSWETQYF
TRBV12-3/TRBV12-4	TRBJ2-3	CASSHRQEITDTQYF
TRBV5-4	TRBJ2-1	CASNQRGAGSYNEQFF